The T cell receptor beta chain under discussion was sequenced for a study of blood T cell repertoires in COVID-19. Study overall: In each case, the material was cDNA or gDNA derived from T cells, B-cell-depleted T cells, or PBMCs.

Categorization into cohorts depended on clinical history that participants reported. The data were produced by immunoSEQ multiplex PCR, yet TCRdb's version contains in-frame clones alone and is incomplete. The sample consists of under 350,000 clones, roughly 85% of them appearing once. This CDR3 is built from 16 residues. CDR1 and CDR2 (germline): SGHRS, YFSETQ. With 4 bases clipped from V and 1 base from J, the junction kept 10 bases outside the gene matches. The rearrangement joins TRBV5-1 to TRBJ2-7; 8 bases fit TRBD1. The sequencing input was PBMCs or T cells enriched from blood (not recorded which). This sequence was found in a middle-aged woman with acute COVID-19. In DNA, the CDR3 is TGCGCCAGCAGCAGAACGGACAGGGTAGGTTCCTACGAGCAGTACTTC. Amino acid sequence: CASSRTDRVGSYEQYF.